The 32 T cell receptor beta chains presented below share a single source sample, sequenced in a study of identical twins. MiXCR was run by TCRdb on the 5' RACE reads, yielding one entry per CDR3 protein. This sample has some 1,700,000 distinct CDR3 sequences; about 30% occur once, and the top ten carry about 0.27%. The source material was cord blood. The receptor source for this set is a newborn girl in good health.

The J gene is TRBJ2-7, the V gene TRBV4-1, with TRBD2 identical over 7 bases. Per germline, CDR1 MGHRA and CDR2 YSYEKL. The CDR3 covers 16 residues. Losses at the gene ends were 2 bases for V and 1 base for J; bases not matched to a gene: 8. The CDR3 bases are TGCGCCAGCAGCCAAAACCCTAGCGGAGCATCCTACGAGCAGTACTTC. Translating gives CASSQNPSGASYEQYF.

This clonotype was counted ten times or more. The chain carries TRBV24-1 and TRBJ1-2; the match to TRBD1 covers 7 bases. CDR3 length: 14 residues. J gave up 4 bases and V 3 bases, and 4 bases lay outside the gene matches. CDR1 and CDR2 (germline): KGHDR, SFDVKD. The CDR3 DNA reads TGTGCCACCAGTGATCCACGACAGGGCTATGGCTACACCTTC. Its protein is CATSDPRQGYGYTF.

V gene TRBV4-2 combines with J gene TRBJ2-3; D is perhaps TRBD2 (6 bases). Per germline, CDR1 LGHNA and CDR2 YNFKEQ. Trimming took 1 base from V and 3 from J, leaving 14 bases between them. This CDR3 comprises 16 residues. CDR3 sequence: CASSQVGSSVTDTQYF. The CDR3 nucleotides are TGTGCCAGCAGCCAAGTAGGGTCTAGCGTGACAGATACGCAGTATTTT.

This chain joins TRBV11-2 and TRBJ2-1; no clear D gene. Trimming removed 6 bases at V and 5 bases at J, with 17 bases between. CDR1 and CDR2 from the germline V gene are SGHAT and FQNNGV. The CDR3 consists of 15 residues. The CDR3 region has the DNA TGTGCCAGCAGTATCAGGTGGAGTAGCCACAATGAGCAGTTCTTC. Residues: CASSIRWSSHNEQFF.

This clonotype was counted only a few times. The rearrangement links TRBV10-3 to TRBJ2-3; weak D call: TRBD1 (6 bases). This CDR3 is built from 14 residues. V gave up 4 bases and J gave up 2 bases, with 10 bases separating them. The V gene's germline CDR1 is ENHRY and CDR2 SYGVKD. Here the CDR3 reads CAISGQGLTDTQYF. CDR3 nucleotide sequence: TGTGCCATCAGTGGTCAGGGGCTCACAGATACGCAGTATTTT.

The table lists this clonotype with many counts. The chain couples TRBV4-2 to TRBJ2-7, with 9 bases that match TRBD2. Germline lookup yields CDR1 LGHNA and CDR2 YNFKEQ. This CDR3 region has 15 residues. Germline trimming cut 0 bases from V and 2 bases from J; bases unmatched to any gene: 2. The CDR3 loop is CASSQDGGRAYEQYF. The CDR3 DNA follows: TGTGCCAGCAGCCAAGATGGCGGGAGGGCCTACGAGCAGTACTTC.

The CDR3 loop is CASSVVRHEQYF. In nucleotides, the CDR3 is TGTGCCAGCAGCGTAGTCCGCCATGAGCAGTACTTC. The chain combines TRBV9 with TRBJ2-7; D is unresolved. The CDR3 covers 12 residues. With 0 bases removed from V and 7 bases from J, the gap between germline ends came to 8 bases. Germline CDR1 and CDR2: SGDLS and YYNGEE. Drawing the rest from reference TRBV9 and TRBJ2-7, the complete variable domain is DSGVTQTPKHLITATGQRVTLRCSPRSGDLSVYWYQQSLDQGLQFLIQYYNGEERAKGNILERFSAQQFPDLHSELNLSSLELGDSALYFCASSVVRHEQYFGPGTRLTVT.

The chain carries TRBV9 and TRBJ2-1; 8 positions match TRBD2. The CDR3 is 16 amino acids. J was trimmed by 0 bases and V by 3 bases; bases with no gene match: 5. Germline CDR1 is SGDLS and CDR2 is YYNGEE. CDR3 nucleotide sequence: TGTGCCAGCAGCGCGCGGGGGGCCGCCTCCTACAATGAGCAGTTCTTC. It codes for CASSARGAASYNEQFF.

This clonotype has only a few counts. The chain joins TRBV10-3 to TRBJ2-1; 8 positions match TRBD2. Germline assignment: CDR1 ENHRY and CDR2 SYGVKD. Trimming took 4 bases from V and 1 from J; bases not matched to a gene: 6. The CDR3 runs 16 residues. This CDR3 reads CAISGERELSYNEQFF. The CDR3 region has the DNA TGTGCCATCAGTGGGGAGCGGGAGCTTTCCTACAATGAGCAGTTCTTC.

The rearrangement links TRBV7-6 to TRBJ2-2; D is undetermined. Germline CDR1 SGHVS, CDR2 FNYEAQ. This CDR3 is 15 amino acids long. The V end lost 5 bases, the J end lost 1 base, and 11 bases lay between the germline ends. CDR3 sequence reads: CASSHQTRNTGELFF. The CDR3 DNA reads TGTGCCAGCAGCCACCAGACCCGGAACACCGGGGAGCTGTTTTTT.

The chain joins TRBV5-1 to TRBJ2-1; D unresolved. The CDR3 spans 16 residues. The germline V and J ends were trimmed by 1 base and 0 bases, with 11 bases remaining between them. Looked up from germline, CDR1 is SGHRS and CDR2 is YFSETQ. CDR3 sequence (DNA): TGCGCCAGCAGCTTGAAAGAAAGTAGCTCCTACAATGAGCAGTTCTTC. This sequence encodes CASSLKESSSYNEQFF.

This clonotype was seen a handful of times. The rearrangement links TRBV12-3 or TRBV12-4 to TRBJ1-2; 10 nucleotides match TRBD1. V dropped 5 bases and J dropped 6; count of bases not matched to a gene: 3. The CDR3 contains 13 residues. As DNA, the CDR3 is TGTGCCAGCAGTCGACAGGGGGCGCATGGCTACACCTTC. Amino acid sequence: CASSRQGAHGYTF.

This clonotype was observed a few times. The chain has TRBV6-6 and TRBJ2-1; 10 bases are a match to TRBD1. The CDR3 is 15 residues long. Germline trimming cut 2 bases from V and 5 bases from J; bases unmatched to any gene: 3. Germline V gives CDR1 MNHNY, CDR2 SVGAGI (reference sequence). Here the CDR3 DNA reads TGTGCCAGCAGTTACCGGGACAGGGGCGACAATGAGCAGTTCTTC. Protein: CASSYRDRGDNEQFF.

In its sample, this clonotype was seen a few times. This chain connects TRBV4-1 to TRBJ2-4; TRBD1 matches 12 bases. J gave up 0 bases and V 3 bases, and 3 bases lay outside the gene matches. Germline CDR1 reads MGHRA; CDR2 reads YSYEKL. This CDR3 is 17 amino acids long. The CDR3 sequence: CASSQGQGAGAKNIQYF. CDR3 DNA: TGCGCCAGCAGCCAGGGACAGGGGGCAGGAGCCAAAAACATTCAGTACTTC.

This clonotype was recorded a few times. The rearrangement links TRBV6-4 to TRBJ2-4; 10 bases align to TRBD2. V was pared by 2 bases and J by 2 bases, with 6 bases of the junction left unmatched. This CDR3 has 17 amino acids. Germline lookup yields CDR1 MRHNA and CDR2 SNTAGT. CDR3 residues: CASSDRTSGGTKNIQYF. The DNA of the CDR3 is TGTGCCAGCAGTGACAGGACTAGCGGAGGGACCAAAAACATTCAGTACTTC.

Regarding this clonotype: This could be a read error, since a much larger clone is one nucleotide away. CDR3 sequence: CASSQELNHGYTF. The CDR3 DNA follows: TGTGCCAGCAGCCAAGAGCTTAACCATGGCTACACCTTC. This chain joins TRBV4-2 and TRBJ1-2, with D hard to call. Germline CDR1 is LGHNA and CDR2 is YNFKEQ. This CDR3 has 13 amino acids.

This clonotype was detected a few times. The V call is TRBV20-1, the J call TRBJ1-2, with D possibly matching TRBD1 (5 bases). This CDR3 is 14 amino acids long. V lost 1 base and J 4 bases, leaving 13 bases between the germline ends. The V gene's germline CDR1 is DFQATT and CDR2 SNEGSKA (reference sequence). In nucleotides, the CDR3 is TGCAGTGCTAGAGCCCCTGCAGGGTCCTATGGCTACACCTTC. The encoded protein is CSARAPAGSYGYTF.

This clonotype was seen a single time. This sequence joins TRBV6-1 and TRBJ1-1, with unresolved D. The CDR3 runs to 12 residues. V lost 6 bases and J lost 6, with 11 bases in between. Germline CDR1 MNHNS, CDR2 SASEGT. This chain's CDR3 is CASRRTDPEAFF. In DNA form, the CDR3 reads TGTGCCAGCAGGCGGACTGACCCTGAAGCTTTCTTT.

The chain employs TRBV4-2 and TRBJ2-1; a weak D match, TRBD2 (6 bases). CDR1 and CDR2 from the germline V gene are LGHNA and YNFKEQ. The CDR3 length is 15 residues. The V gene lost 2 bases and the J gene lost 8 bases, with 16 bases spanning the gap. CDR3 DNA sequence: TGTGCCAGCAGCCAATTGGGTGGGGGGTCGCATGAGCAGTTCTTC. Translating gives CASSQLGGGSHEQFF.

The CDR3 nucleotides are TGTGCCAGCATTTACCAGGGGGGGGGTGAGCAGTACTTC. This codes for CASIYQGGGEQYF. The chain has TRBV2 and TRBJ2-7, with D perhaps assigned TRBD1 or TRBD2 (7 bases each). The V end lost 7 bases, the J end lost 7 bases, and 17 bases lay between the germline ends. Germline V gives CDR1 SNHLY, CDR2 FYNNEI. CDR3 length: 13 residues. Full variable domain (missing parts from reference TRBV2 and TRBJ2-7): EPEVTQTPSHQVTQMGQEVILRCVPISNHLYFYWYRQILGQKVEFLVSFYNNEISEKSEIFDDQFSVERPDGSNFTLKIRSTKLEDSAMYFCASIYQGGGEQYFGPGTRLTVT.

Ten or more counts support this clonotype. This chain connects TRBV4-2 to TRBJ2-7; maybe TRBD2 (6 bases). Trimming took off 3 bases at V and 3 bases at J, with 18 bases between the two ends. Germline CDR1 reads LGHNA; CDR2 reads YNFKEQ. The CDR3 covers 16 residues. This CDR3 is CASSHLVARGIYEQYF. DNA of the CDR3: TGTGCCAGCAGCCATCTTGTCGCACGGGGGATCTACGAGCAGTACTTC.

The chain uses TRBV20-1 and TRBJ2-6, with D hard to call. Between the trimmed V and J ends, which lost 1 base and 0 bases, there was a span of 10 bases. This CDR3 comprises 16 residues. Looked up from germline, CDR1 is DFQATT and CDR2 is SNEGSKA (reference sequence). The CDR3 sequence is CSARADPFSGANVLTF. The CDR3 DNA is TGCAGTGCTAGAGCCGATCCCTTCTCTGGGGCCAACGTCCTGACTTTC.

Details on this clonotype: This may come from a read error, since a much larger clone is one base off. The chain carries TRBV4-1 and TRBJ2-3; D possibly corresponds to TRBD2 (6 bases). There are 16 residues in the CDR3. Germline V gene lookup returns CDR1 MGHRA and CDR2 YSYEKL. The CDR3 reads CASSQDVRDFTDTRYF. CDR3 nucleotides: TGCGCCAGCAGCCAAGATGTACGGGACTTCACAGATACGCGGTATTTT.

This clonotype was detected a few times. The gene calls are TRBV10-3 and TRBJ1-5; no firm D call. The CDR3 covers 14 residues. CDR1 ENHRY and CDR2 SYGVKD come from the germline V gene. The V gene lost 4 bases and the J gene lost 5 bases, with 12 bases spanning the gap. The CDR3 region is CAISGDGYDQPQHF. DNA for the CDR3: TGTGCCATCAGTGGCGACGGCTATGATCAGCCCCAGCATTTT.

V gene TRBV27 combines with J gene TRBJ2-5; D uncertain. The CDR3 covers 15 residues. Germline lookup yields CDR1 MNHEY and CDR2 SMNVEV (reference sequence). Trimming removed 2 bases from V and 1 base from J, with 11 bases in between. This CDR3 is CASSLNSVLQETQYF. The CDR3 DNA reads as TGTGCCAGCAGTTTAAATTCTGTTCTCCAAGAGACCCAGTACTTC.

The V call is TRBV2, the J call TRBJ1-6; the D gene is possibly TRBD1 (5 bases). Germline V gives CDR1 SNHLY, CDR2 FYNNEI. CDR3 size: 14 residues. Trimming removed 5 bases at V and 7 bases at J, with 12 bases between. CDR3 loop: CASSKTAENSPLHF. CDR3 in DNA: TGTGCCAGCAGTAAGACAGCCGAAAATTCACCCCTCCACTTT.

This clonotype was observed many times. The genes are TRBV11-2 and TRBJ1-2; tentatively, D is TRBD1 (5 bases). V gave up 1 base and J gave up 3 bases, with 15 bases separating them. The V gene's germline CDR1 is SGHAT and CDR2 FQNNGV. This CDR3 spans 16 amino acids. The CDR3 sequence: CASSLVQGFPDYGYTF. CDR3 nucleotide sequence: TGTGCCAGCAGCTTAGTCCAGGGCTTCCCTGACTATGGCTACACCTTC.

J is TRBJ2-5 and V is TRBV5-4; D is perhaps TRBD1 (6 bases). The J call may be wrong; the DNA end is better matched by TRBJ2-7. There are 14 residues in the CDR3. In germline, CDR1 is SGHNT, CDR2 YYREEE (reference sequence). Here the CDR3 reads CASSFEGEYHEQYF. In DNA, the CDR3 is TGTGCCAGCAGCTTTGAGGGGGAATATCACGAGCAGTACTTC.

The rearrangement joins TRBV7-9 to TRBJ1-1; a weak D match, TRBD1 (5 bases). Trimming removed 1 base at V and 1 base at J, with 19 bases between. CDR1 SEHNR and CDR2 FQNEAQ come from the germline V gene (reference sequence). The CDR3 is 18 amino acids. The CDR3 region has the DNA TGTGCCAGCAGCTTAGTAGGCAGGGCGGGTTTCGGGAACACTGAAGCTTTCTTT. Translated, it gives CASSLVGRAGFGNTEAFF.

This chain uses TRBV10-3 with TRBJ2-3, with a possible D match to TRBD2 (6 bases). Germline loops: CDR1 ENHRY, CDR2 SYGVKD. Trimming took off 6 bases at V and 0 bases at J, with 10 bases between the two ends. The length of the CDR3 is 14 residues. CDR3 amino acids: CAIRWDSSTDTQYF. In DNA form, the CDR3 reads TGTGCCATCAGATGGGACTCAAGCACAGATACGCAGTATTTT.

This clonotype appeared many times. The rearrangement joins TRBV27 to TRBJ2-5, with 10 positions matching TRBD2. The V gene end was trimmed by 2 bases and the J gene end by 3 bases; junction bases not matched to a gene: 3. This CDR3 has 15 amino acids. CDR1 and CDR2 from the germline V gene are MNHEY and SMNVEV (reference sequence). The CDR3 DNA is TGTGCCAGCAGTTTACGCACTAGCGGGAAAGAGACCCAGTACTTC. It yields the protein CASSLRTSGKETQYF.

The V call is TRBV2, the J call TRBJ2-1; no definite D call. V lost 5 bases to trimming and J lost 3 bases, with 17 bases between them. The CDR3 runs 16 residues. Germline CDR1 is SNHLY and CDR2 is FYNNEI. Written as DNA, the CDR3 is TGTGCCAGCAGTTCGGAATTTCGGGCTCTCTACAATGAGCAGTTCTTC. Translating it yields CASSSEFRALYNEQFF.